The next 2 T cell receptor beta chains were all read from a single sample in a study of blood T cell repertoires in COVID-19. Libraries were prepared by immunoSEQ multiplex PCR; TCRdb keeps only in-frame clonotypes and omits some of them. The sample has 30,000 to 40,000 clones, 90% seen once. Sequenced material: peripheral blood. The receptors stem from a man older than 75 with acute or convalescent COVID-19.

The rearrangement uses TRBV18 and TRBJ2-7; D gene unclear. V shed 5 bases and J shed 5 bases, with 7 bases lying between them. The CDR3 runs to 11 residues. The germline V gene has CDR1 KGHSH and CDR2 LQKENI. The CDR3 loop is CASSSSDEQYF. The CDR3 DNA reads TGTGCCAGCTCATCTTCCGACGAGCAGTACTTC.

This sequence joins TRBV2 and TRBJ2-5; D is perhaps TRBD1 (5 bases). The CDR3 totals 14 residues. CDR1 is SNHLY and CDR2 is FYNNEI in the germline V gene. Trimming took 4 bases from V and 4 from J, leaving 13 bases between them. The CDR3, as DNA: TGTGCCAGCAGTGTTAGGCAGGGTGGAGAGACCCAGTACTTC. As protein: CASSVRQGGETQYF.